The source of this T cell receptor beta chain is a study of blood T cell repertoires in COVID-19. In the study overall: COVID-19 samples from acute and convalescent phases originated in the United States, Italy and Spain. Nucleic acid was either cDNA or gDNA, and it came from T cells, B-cell-depleted T cells, or PBMCs.

Germline V gene lookup returns CDR1 LNHDA and CDR2 SQIVND (reference sequence). The J segment lost 0 bases and the V segment lost 3 bases, leaving 4 bases of the junction unmatched. The CDR3 is made up of 16 amino acids. Per the original data handling: Quantification of nucleated cells was approximated via reference gene primer amplification. Only in-frame clones appear in the TCRdb table, and some are missing; sequencing was by immunoSEQ multiplex PCR. The D gene and trimming were derived from the DNA, and the V and J assignments and clone size from that table. The data contain about 190,000 clones, over 75% of them singletons.

The gene calls are TRBV19 and TRBJ1-1; 10 nucleotides line up with TRBD1. The sample was peripheral blood. The source is a woman aged 80 or older with active or convalescent COVID-19. For the CDR3, the DNA is TGTGCCAGTAGTATGGGACAGGGGATGATGAACACTGAAGCTTTCTTT. This sequence encodes CASSMGQGMMNTEAFF.